A selection of T cell receptor beta chains follows, all from one sample in a study of T-cell memory formation after mild COVID-19. Via MiXCR, TCRdb re-called the 5' RACE reads, giving one row per CDR3 protein. The data hold hundreds of thousands of distinct CDR3 sequences, with 25% to 30% observed a single time. Specimen: PBMCs or a T cell subset sorted from them (not recorded which). These receptors came from an adult woman who had mild COVID-19 (a few samples of this study predate the infection). Cell type and time point are not known. Each CDR3 is given without its conserved first and last residue. The order of the fields is V gene, CDR3 protein.

v_gene: TRBV12-3/TRBV12-4; CDR3aa: ASSLVRGAGGYGYT
v_gene: TRBV5-1; CDR3aa: ASWREDTQY
v_gene: TRBV4-3; CDR3aa: ASSQWAKDTEAF
v_gene: TRBV15; CDR3aa: ATSKARTSDQPQH
v_gene: TRBV4-2; CDR3aa: ASSQAKTSFYEQY
v_gene: TRBV20-1; CDR3aa: SASHSYVTGISYEQY
v_gene: TRBV5-5; CDR3aa: ASSLPGVGGESGELF
v_gene: TRBV29-1; CDR3aa: SVGLAGYEQY
v_gene: TRBV5-1; CDR3aa: ASSPRSEYSHYTDTQY
v_gene: TRBV9; CDR3aa: ASSVSSADTQY
v_gene: TRBV18; CDR3aa: ASSPWTSGGWHTQY
v_gene: TRBV5-5; CDR3aa: ASSLSAGGNTEAF
v_gene: TRBV5-6; CDR3aa: ASSFGGKSTGELF
v_gene: TRBV5-1; CDR3aa: ASSLNRGPETQY
v_gene: TRBV5-5; CDR3aa: ASSLELAAYNEQF